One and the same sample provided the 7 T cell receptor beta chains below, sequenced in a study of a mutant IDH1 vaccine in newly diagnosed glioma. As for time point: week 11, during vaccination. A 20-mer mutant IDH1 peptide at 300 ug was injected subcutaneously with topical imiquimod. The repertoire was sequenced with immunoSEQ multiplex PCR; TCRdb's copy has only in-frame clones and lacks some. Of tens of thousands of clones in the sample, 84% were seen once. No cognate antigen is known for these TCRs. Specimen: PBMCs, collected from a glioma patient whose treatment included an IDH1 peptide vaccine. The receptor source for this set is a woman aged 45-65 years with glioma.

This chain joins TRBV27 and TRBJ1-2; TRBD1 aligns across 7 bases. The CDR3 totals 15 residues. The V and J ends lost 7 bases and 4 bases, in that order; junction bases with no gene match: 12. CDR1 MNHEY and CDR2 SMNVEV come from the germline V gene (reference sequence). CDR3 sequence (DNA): TGTGCCAGCACCCCCTCCAGGGGGGTGATCTATGGCTACACCTTC. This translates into CASTPSRGVIYGYTF.

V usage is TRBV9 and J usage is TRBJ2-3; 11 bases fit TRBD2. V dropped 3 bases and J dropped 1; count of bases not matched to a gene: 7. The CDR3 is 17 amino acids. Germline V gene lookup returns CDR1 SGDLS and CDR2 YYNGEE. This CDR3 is CASSETYSGGGTDTQYF. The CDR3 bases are TGTGCCAGCAGCGAGACCTATAGCGGGGGGGGCACAGATACGCAGTATTTT.

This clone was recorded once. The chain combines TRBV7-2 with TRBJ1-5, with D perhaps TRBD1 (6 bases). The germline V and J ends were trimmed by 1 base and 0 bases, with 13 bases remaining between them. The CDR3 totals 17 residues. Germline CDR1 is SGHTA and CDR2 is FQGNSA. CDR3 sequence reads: CASSLGGWDISNQPQHF. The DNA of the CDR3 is TGTGCCAGCAGCTTAGGAGGTTGGGACATTAGCAATCAGCCCCAGCATTTT. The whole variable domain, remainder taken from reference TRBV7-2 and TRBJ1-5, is GAGVSQSPSNKVTEKGKDVELRCDPISGHTALYWYRQSLGQGLEFLIYFQGNSAPDKSGLPSDRFSAERTGGSVSTLTIQRTQQEDSAVYLCASSLGGWDISNQPQHFGDGTRLSIL.

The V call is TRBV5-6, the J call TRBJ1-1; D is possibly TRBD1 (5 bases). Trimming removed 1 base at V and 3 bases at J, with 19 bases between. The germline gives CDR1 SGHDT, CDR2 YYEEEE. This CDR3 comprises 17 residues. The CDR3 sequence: CASSLYRDPNPDTEAFF. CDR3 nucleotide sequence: TGTGCCAGCAGCTTGTACCGGGACCCCAACCCTGACACTGAAGCTTTCTTT.

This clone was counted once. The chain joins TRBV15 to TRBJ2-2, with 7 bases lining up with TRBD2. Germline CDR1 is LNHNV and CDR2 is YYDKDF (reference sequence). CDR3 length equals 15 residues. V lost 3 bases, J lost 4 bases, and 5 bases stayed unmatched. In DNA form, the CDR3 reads TGTGCCACCAGCAGCGGGAGGTACGGCACCGGGGAGCTGTTTTTT. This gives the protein CATSSGRYGTGELFF.

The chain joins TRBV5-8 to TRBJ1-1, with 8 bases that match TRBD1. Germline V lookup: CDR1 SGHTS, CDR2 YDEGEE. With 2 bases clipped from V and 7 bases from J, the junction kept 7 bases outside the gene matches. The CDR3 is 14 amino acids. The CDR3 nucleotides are TGTGCCAGCAGCTTTCGGGGACAGGTGAATGAAGCTTTCTTT. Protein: CASSFRGQVNEAFF.

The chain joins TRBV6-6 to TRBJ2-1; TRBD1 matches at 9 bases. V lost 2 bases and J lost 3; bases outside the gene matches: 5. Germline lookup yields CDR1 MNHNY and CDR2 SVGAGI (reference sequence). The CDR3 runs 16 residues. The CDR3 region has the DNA TGTGCCAGCAGTTACGGGGTGGACAGGGGCTACAATGAGCAGTTCTTC. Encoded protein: CASSYGVDRGYNEQFF.